This T cell receptor beta chain was recorded in a study of a mutant IDH1 vaccine in newly diagnosed glioma. Study at large: Across weeks 1, 3, 5, 7, 11, 15, 19 and 23, patients received a vaccination each time, eight in all. The treated group averaged about 41 years old and was about 60% male, about 40% female. The therapy given earlier, which was standard therapy, consisted of radiotherapy, temozolomide, or both, and most of the patients received both. Study results and caveats: Pseudoprogression looked unconnected to shifts in top peripheral T cell clonotypes.

The repertoire was sequenced with immunoSEQ multiplex PCR; TCRdb's copy has only in-frame clones and lacks some. This table holds 50,000 to 65,000 clones, 70% to 90% found once. Documented time point: week 5, during vaccination. With topical imiquimod, each dose of the vaccine consisted of 300 ug of mutant IDH1 20-mer peptide. With regard to this clone: Its matching antigen is unknown.

The germline V gene encodes CDR1 SGHNT and CDR2 YYREEE (reference sequence). The germline V and J ends were trimmed by 0 bases and 2 bases, with 10 bases remaining between them. This CDR3 comprises 15 residues. The source was PBMCs, collected from a glioma patient whose treatment included an IDH1 peptide vaccine. V is TRBV5-4 and J is TRBJ2-3; perhaps TRBD1 as D (5 bases). The receptor comes from a man younger than 45 with glioma. The CDR3 here is CASSLGQKNTDTQYF. The CDR3 nucleotides read TGTGCCAGCAGCTTGGGACAGAAGAACACAGATACGCAGTATTTT.